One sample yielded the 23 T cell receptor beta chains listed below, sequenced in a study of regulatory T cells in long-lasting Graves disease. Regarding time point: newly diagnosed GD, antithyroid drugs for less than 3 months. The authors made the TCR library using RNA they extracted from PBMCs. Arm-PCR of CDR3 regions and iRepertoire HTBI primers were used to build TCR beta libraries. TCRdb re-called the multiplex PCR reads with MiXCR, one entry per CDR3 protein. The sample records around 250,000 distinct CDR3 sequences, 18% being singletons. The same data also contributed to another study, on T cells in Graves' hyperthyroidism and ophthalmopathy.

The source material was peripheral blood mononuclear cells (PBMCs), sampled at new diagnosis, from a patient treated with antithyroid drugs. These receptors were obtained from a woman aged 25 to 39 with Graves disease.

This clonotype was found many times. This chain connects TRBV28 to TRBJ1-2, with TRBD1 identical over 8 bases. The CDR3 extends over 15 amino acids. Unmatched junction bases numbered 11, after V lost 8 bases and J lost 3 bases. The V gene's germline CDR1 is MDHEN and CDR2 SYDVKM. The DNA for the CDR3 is TGTGCCAGCCAAATAGGGAACAGGGGGGACTATGGCTACACCTTC. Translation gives CASQIGNRGDYGYTF.

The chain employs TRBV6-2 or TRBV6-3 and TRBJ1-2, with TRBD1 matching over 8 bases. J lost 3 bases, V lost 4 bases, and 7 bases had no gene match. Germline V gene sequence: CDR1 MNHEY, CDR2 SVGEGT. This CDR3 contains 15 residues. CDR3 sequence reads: CASSSGQGGDYGYTF. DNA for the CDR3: TGTGCCAGCAGTTCCGGACAGGGAGGGGACTATGGCTACACCTTC.

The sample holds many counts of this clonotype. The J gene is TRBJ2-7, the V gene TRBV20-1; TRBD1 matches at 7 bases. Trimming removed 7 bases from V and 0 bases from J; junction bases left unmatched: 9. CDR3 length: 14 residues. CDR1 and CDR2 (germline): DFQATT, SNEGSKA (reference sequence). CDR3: CSVLGTEGSYEQYF. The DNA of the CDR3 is TGCAGTGTCCTCGGGACAGAAGGCTCCTACGAGCAGTACTTC.

The chain's CDR3 is CASSESPPRYEQYF. CDR3 in DNA: TGTGCCAGCAGTGAATCCCCACCTCGCTACGAGCAGTACTTC. V usage is TRBV12-3 or TRBV12-4 and J usage is TRBJ2-7; no reliable D call. V was pared by 5 bases and J by 3 bases, with 14 bases between. The CDR3 totals 14 residues.

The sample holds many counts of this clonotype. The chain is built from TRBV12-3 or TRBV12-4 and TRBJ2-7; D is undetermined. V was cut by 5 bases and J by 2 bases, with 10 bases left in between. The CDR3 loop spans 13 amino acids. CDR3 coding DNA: TGTGCCAGCAGTGCCGGACCAGCCTACGAGCAGTACTTC. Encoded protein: CASSAGPAYEQYF.

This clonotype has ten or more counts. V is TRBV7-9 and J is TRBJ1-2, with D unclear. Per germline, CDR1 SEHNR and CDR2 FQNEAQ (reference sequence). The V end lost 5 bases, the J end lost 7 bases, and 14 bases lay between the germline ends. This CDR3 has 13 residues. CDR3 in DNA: TGTGCCAGCAGCCCCGGGCGGATGGGTGGCTACACCTTC. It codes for CASSPGRMGGYTF.

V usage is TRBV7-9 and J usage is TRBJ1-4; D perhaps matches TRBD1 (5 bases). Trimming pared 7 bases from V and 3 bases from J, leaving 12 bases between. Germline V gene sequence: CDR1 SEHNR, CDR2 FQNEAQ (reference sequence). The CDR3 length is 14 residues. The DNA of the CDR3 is TGTGCCAGCACCCAGTCGGGGGCTAATGAAAAACTGTTTTTT. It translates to CASTQSGANEKLFF. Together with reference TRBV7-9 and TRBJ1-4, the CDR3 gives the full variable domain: DTGVSQNPRHKITKRGQNVTFRCDPISEHNRLYWYRQTLGQGPEFLTYFQNEAQLEKSRLLSDRFSAERPKGSFSTLEIQRTEQGDSAMYLCASTQSGANEKLFFGSGTQLSVL.

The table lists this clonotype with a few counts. The CDR3 DNA follows: TGTGCCACCAGCAGGGGACAGGGCGGCTATGGCTACACCTTC. Translation: CATSRGQGGYGYTF. The chain links TRBV15 to TRBJ1-2; 9 nucleotides line up with TRBD1. The germline gives CDR1 LNHNV, CDR2 YYDKDF (reference sequence). The CDR3 runs to 14 residues. V shed 3 bases and J 4 bases; nucleotides not matched to a gene: 3.

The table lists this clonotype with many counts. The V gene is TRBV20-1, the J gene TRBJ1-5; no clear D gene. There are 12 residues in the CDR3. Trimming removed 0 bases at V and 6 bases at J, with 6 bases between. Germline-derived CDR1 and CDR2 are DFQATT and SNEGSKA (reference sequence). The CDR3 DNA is TGCAGTGCTAGAGATGGGAGTCAGCCCCAGCATTTT. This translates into CSARDGSQPQHF.

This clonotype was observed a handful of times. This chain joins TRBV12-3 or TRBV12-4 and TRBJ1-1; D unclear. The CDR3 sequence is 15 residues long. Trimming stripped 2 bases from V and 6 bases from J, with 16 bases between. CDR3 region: CASSLLGWGPAEAFF. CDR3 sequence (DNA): TGTGCCAGCAGTTTATTGGGCTGGGGTCCCGCTGAAGCTTTCTTT.

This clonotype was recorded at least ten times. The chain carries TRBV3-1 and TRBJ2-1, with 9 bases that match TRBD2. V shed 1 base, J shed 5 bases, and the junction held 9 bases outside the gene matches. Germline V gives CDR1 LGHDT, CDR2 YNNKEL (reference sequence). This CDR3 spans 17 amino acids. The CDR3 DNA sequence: TGTGCCAGCAGCCAAGGAGGGCGGGGGGGCCGGAACAATGAGCAGTTCTTC. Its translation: CASSQGGRGGRNNEQFF.

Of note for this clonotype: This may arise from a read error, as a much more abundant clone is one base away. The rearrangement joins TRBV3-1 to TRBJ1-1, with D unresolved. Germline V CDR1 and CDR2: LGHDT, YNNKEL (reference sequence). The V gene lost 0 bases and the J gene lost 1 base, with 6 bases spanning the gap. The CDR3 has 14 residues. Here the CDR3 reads CASSQEARNTEAFF. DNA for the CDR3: TGTGCCAGCAGCCAAGAGGCTAGGAACACTGAAGCTTTCTTT.

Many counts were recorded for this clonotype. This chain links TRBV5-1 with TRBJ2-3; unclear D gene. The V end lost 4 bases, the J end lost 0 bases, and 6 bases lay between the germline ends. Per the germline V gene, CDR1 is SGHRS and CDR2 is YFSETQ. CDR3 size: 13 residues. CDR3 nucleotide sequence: TGCGCCAGCAGCATTCCTAGCACAGATACGCAGTATTTT. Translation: CASSIPSTDTQYF.

The CDR3, as DNA: TGTGCCAGTAGTATAGGACAGGGGGCCTACACCGGGGAGCTGTTTTTT. Translation: CASSIGQGAYTGELFF. This chain links TRBV19 with TRBJ2-2, with TRBD1 identical over 10 bases. The CDR3 loop spans 16 amino acids. The V segment lost 1 base and the J segment 3 bases; nucleotides outside the gene matches: 2. Germline V gene sequence: CDR1 LNHDA, CDR2 SQIVND (reference sequence).

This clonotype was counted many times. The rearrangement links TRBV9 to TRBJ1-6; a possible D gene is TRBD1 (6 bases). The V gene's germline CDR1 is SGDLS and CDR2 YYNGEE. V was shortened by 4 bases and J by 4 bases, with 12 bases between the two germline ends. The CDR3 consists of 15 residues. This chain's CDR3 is CASSLRTAYNSPLHF. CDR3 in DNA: TGTGCCAGCAGCTTGAGGACAGCGTATAATTCACCCCTCCACTTT.

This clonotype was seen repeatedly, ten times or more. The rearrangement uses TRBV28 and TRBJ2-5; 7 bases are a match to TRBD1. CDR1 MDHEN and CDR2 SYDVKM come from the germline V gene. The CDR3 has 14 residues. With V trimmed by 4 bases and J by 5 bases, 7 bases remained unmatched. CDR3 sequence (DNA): TGTGCCAGCAGTTCCCGACAGGGTTGGGAGACCCAGTACTTC. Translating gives CASSSRQGWETQYF.

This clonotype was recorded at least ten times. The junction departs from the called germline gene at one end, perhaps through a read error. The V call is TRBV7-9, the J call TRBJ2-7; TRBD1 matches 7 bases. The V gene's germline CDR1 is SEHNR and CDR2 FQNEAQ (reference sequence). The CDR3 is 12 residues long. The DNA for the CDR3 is TGTGCCAGCAGCTCCAGGGGGTACGGGCAGTACTTC. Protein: CASSSRGYGQYF.

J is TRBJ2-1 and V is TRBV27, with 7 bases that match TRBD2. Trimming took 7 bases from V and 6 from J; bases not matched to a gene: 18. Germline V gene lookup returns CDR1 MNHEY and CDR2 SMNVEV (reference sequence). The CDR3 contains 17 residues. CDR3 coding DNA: TGTGCCAGCACCTCACGAGCGGGGCCATACTTCCCCAATGAGCAGTTCTTC. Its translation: CASTSRAGPYFPNEQFF.

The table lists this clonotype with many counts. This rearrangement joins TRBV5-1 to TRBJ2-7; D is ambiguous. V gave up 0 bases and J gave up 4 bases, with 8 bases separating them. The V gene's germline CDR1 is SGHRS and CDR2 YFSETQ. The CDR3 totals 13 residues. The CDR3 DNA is TGCGCCAGCAGCTTGGCCGTGGCGTACGAGCAGTACTTC. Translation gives CASSLAVAYEQYF.

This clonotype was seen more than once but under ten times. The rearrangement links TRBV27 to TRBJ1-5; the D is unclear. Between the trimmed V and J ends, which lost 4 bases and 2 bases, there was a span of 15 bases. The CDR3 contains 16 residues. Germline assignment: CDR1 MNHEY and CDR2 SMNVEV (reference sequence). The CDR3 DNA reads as TGTGCCAGCAGTTCATCTCTGGAACTCGGCAATCAGCCCCAGCATTTT. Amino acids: CASSSSLELGNQPQHF.

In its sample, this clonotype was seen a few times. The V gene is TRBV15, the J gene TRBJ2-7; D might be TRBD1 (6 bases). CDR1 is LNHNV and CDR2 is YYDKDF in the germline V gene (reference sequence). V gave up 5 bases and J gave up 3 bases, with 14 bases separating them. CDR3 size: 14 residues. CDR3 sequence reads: CATSRDNGDYEQYF. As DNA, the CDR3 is TGTGCCACCAGCCGGGACAACGGGGACTACGAGCAGTACTTC. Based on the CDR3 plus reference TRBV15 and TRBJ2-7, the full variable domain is DAMVIQNPRYQVTQFGKPVTLSCSQTLNHNVMYWYQQKSSQAPKLLFHYYDKDFNNEADTPDNFQSRRPNTSFCFLDIRSPGLGDTAMYLCATSRDNGDYEQYFGPGTRLTVT.

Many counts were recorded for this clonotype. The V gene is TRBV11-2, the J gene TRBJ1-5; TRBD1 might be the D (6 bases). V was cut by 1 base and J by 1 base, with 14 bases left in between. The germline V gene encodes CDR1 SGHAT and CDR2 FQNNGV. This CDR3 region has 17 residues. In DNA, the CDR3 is TGTGCCAGCAGCTTAGTTCCGGGACAATACAGCAATCAGCCCCAGCATTTT. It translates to CASSLVPGQYSNQPQHF.

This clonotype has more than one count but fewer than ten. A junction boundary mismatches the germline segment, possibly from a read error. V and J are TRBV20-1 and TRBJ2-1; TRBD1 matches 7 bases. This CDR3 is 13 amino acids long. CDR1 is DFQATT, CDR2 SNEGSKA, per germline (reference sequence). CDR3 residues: CGAAGTVPNEQFF. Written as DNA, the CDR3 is TGCGGTGCTGCCGGGACAGTACCCAATGAGCAGTTCTTC.